Sequencing of this T cell receptor beta chain was carried out in a study of T cell responses to AZD1222 COVID-19 vaccine. Study-wide points: Clonal diversity may have been underestimated in mostly white British donors. Baseline seropositivity characterized only a handful of AZD1222 recipients. Repertoire sampling happened only post peak T cell response. A rise in Spike-specific TCR breadth and depth followed two AZD1222 doses.

This clone was detected once. The target antigen is unknown. Repertoires were generated with immunoSEQ multiplex PCR, while TCRdb's copy carries only in-frame clones and drops some. The data hold about 120,000 clones, with 85% to 95% observed a single time. This CDR3 is 13 amino acids long. Germline-derived CDR1 and CDR2 are SGHDT and YYEEEE. V shed 2 bases and J shed 1 base, with 7 bases lying between them. The chain has TRBV5-6 and TRBJ2-7; D uncertain. The starting material was peripheral blood, obtained on day 0 of AZD1222 vaccination. This clonotype originated in an adult in good health. The CDR3 spells CASSFQHSYEQYF. DNA for the CDR3: TGTGCCAGCAGCTTTCAGCATTCCTACGAGCAGTACTTC.